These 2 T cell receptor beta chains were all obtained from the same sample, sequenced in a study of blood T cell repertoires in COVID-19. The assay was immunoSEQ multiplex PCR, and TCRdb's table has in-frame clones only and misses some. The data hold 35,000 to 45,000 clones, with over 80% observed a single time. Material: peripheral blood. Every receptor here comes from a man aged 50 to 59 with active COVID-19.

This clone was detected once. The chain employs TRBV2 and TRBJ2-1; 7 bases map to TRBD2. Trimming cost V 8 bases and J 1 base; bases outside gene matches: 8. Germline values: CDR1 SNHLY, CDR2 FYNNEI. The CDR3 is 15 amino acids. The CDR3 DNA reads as TGTGCCAGCGGGGGGGGGACGGTATCCTACAATGAGCAGTTCTTC. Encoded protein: CASGGGTVSYNEQFF.

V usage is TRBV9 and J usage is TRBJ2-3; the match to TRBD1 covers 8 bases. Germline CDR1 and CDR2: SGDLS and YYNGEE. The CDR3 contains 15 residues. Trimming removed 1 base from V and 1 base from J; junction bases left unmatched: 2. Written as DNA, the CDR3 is TGTGCCAGCAGCGTATTGGACAGGGGCACAGATACGCAGTATTTT. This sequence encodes CASSVLDRGTDTQYF.